This section outlines one T cell receptor beta chain sequence together with its context. Its antigen remains unknown. It was at deep level that the assay was run. Generated by immunoSEQ multiplex PCR, the TCRdb table keeps only in-frame clones and is missing some. Among 850,000 to 1,200,000 clones listed, 70% to 80% were seen once. This sample was taken from a study of shared clonotypes between healthy human individuals. General study results and limits: Memory subsets generally showed lower estimated richness than naive subsets. A handful of donors held about 5% of naive CD4 clonotypes in common.

Trimming removed 5 bases from V and 3 bases from J; junction bases left unmatched: 5. The CDR3 extends over 15 amino acids. CDR1 LNHDA and CDR2 SQIVND come from the germline V gene (reference sequence). V gene TRBV19 combines with J gene TRBJ2-4; 9 bases fit TRBD1. The clonotype originates from a man aged 18 to 35 in good health. Sequenced input: memory CD4+ T cells sorted from blood. Indicated subset: CD45RA-negative fraction. The CDR3 reads CASSPGQGGKNIQYF. CDR3 bases: TGTGCCAGTAGTCCGGGACAGGGAGGCAAAAACATTCAGTACTTC.